This T cell receptor beta chain is drawn from a study of cytomegalovirus exposure and HLA in healthy donors. PCR was performed using 60 Vbeta and 13 Jbeta primers. The data were produced by immunoSEQ multiplex PCR, yet TCRdb's version contains in-frame clones alone and is incomplete. The table includes about 130,000 clones, 79% detected once. All donors participated as healthy donors of bone marrow. The germline V gene encodes CDR1 ENHRY and CDR2 SYGVKD. With V trimmed by 3 bases and J by 5 bases, 5 bases remained unmatched. The CDR3 totals 15 residues. Of note for this clone: Its antigen is not known.

General study results and limits: When a later analysis was performed, an Asian-associated ancestry cluster reportedly had fewer N-insertions than the roughly 730-donor mean.

Source material: PBMCs. This chain joins TRBV10-3 and TRBJ2-5, with TRBD1 matching 11 bases. The clonotype was recovered from a man aged 35 to 55 in good health and CMV-seropositive. The CDR3 loop is CAISDPGQGGETQYF. The CDR3 DNA sequence: TGTGCCATCAGTGACCCGGGACAGGGGGGGGAGACCCAGTACTTC.